A selection of T cell receptor beta chains follows, all from one sample in a study of shared clonotypes between healthy human individuals. Only in-frame clones appear in the TCRdb table, and some are missing; sequencing was by immunoSEQ multiplex PCR. Seen here are about 600,000 clones, roughly 98% observed once, and the top ten hold 0.3%. The sequenced material came from naive CD8+ T cells sorted from blood. The origin of the receptors is a man in his thirties or forties in good health. Each CDR3 is given with its conserved first and last residue. The D gene is left open where the match is weak. Clone size is not always given. Where it is, it says once, few, many or a class for expanded clones.

d_call j_call clone_size v_call cdr3_nt cdr3_aa
. TRBJ2-1 . TRBV11-2 TGTGCCAGCAGCTCTAGTTGGAGCTCCTACAATGAGCAGTTCTTC CASSSSWSSYNEQFF
. TRBJ2-7 . TRBV27 TGTGCCAGCAGTTTACTCGGGTCGGGCAACTACGAGCAGTACTTC CASSLLGSGNYEQYF
. TRBJ2-1 . TRBV10-3 TGTGCCATCAGTGAGGCAGCAGGGGCTCGAATGGATGAGCAGTTCTTC CAISEAAGARMDEQFF
. TRBJ1-2 . TRBV4-1 TGCGCCAGCAGCCAAGGCCCCAAGGGGTTTGGAATGGATGGCTACACCTTC CASSQGPKGFGMDGYTF
TRBD2 TRBJ2-3 . TRBV13 TGTGCCAGCAGCCTAAGCGGGAGTTCGGCTCTGCCGAGCACAGATACGCAGTATTTT CASSLSGSSALPSTDTQYF
. TRBJ1-2 . TRBV15 TGTGCCACCAGCACGATCGGGGCCGCCATCTATGGCTACACCTTC CATSTIGAAIYGYTF
. TRBJ2-7 . TRBV13 TGTGCCAGCAGCTCTCGCCGCAGGGACACCTACGAGCAGTACTTC CASSSRRRDTYEQYF
. TRBJ2-3 . TRBV6-5 TGTGCCAGCAGTTACGGGGGTTTCACAGATACGCAGTATTTT CASSYGGFTDTQYF
TRBD2 TRBJ2-1 . TRBV6-6 TGTGCCAGCAGTTACTCGCGGGAGTGGTACAATGAGCAGTTCTTC CASSYSREWYNEQFF
. TRBJ2-7 . TRBV5-1 TGCGCCAGCAGCCCCCTTAGCGGCTACGAGCAGTACTTC CASSPLSGYEQYF
. TRBJ2-5 . TRBV28 TGTGCCAGCAGTTTATGGGGGAGGACCGGGGAAGAGACCCAGTACTTC CASSLWGRTGEETQYF
. TRBJ2-2 . TRBV27 TGTGCCAGCAGTACCACAGGGTACGGCGGGGAGCTGTTTTTT CASSTTGYGGELFF
TRBD1 TRBJ1-2 . TRBV18 TGTGCCAGCTCACCACCGACAGGGTTGTCGTTTAACTATGGCTACACCTTC CASSPPTGLSFNYGYTF
. TRBJ2-7 once TRBV7-3 TGTGCCAGCAGCTCAACCGGCGGGGACGAGCAGTACTTC CASSSTGGDEQYF
. TRBJ2-1 . TRBV9 TGTGCCAGCAGAGGTCCAACAAGTAGCAATGAGCAGTTCTTC CASRGPTSSNEQFF
. TRBJ1-3 . TRBV25-1 TGTGCCAGCAGTGGGGCAGGAAGGGTAGCTGGAAACACCATATATTTT CASSGAGRVAGNTIYF
TRBD1 TRBJ1-4 . TRBV5-1 TGCGCCAGCAGCTTAGGAACAGGGGGCGCGAATGAAAAACTGTTTTTT CASSLGTGGANEKLFF
. TRBJ2-3 . TRBV7-6 TGTGCCAGCAGCTTAGAGGGGGGCACAATTTGGGGACAAGATACGCAGTATTTT CASSLEGGTIWGQDTQYF
TRBD2 TRBJ2-3 . TRBV15 TGTGCCATCTTTTCCCCACTAGCGGGAAAGAGTGATACGCAGTATTTT CAIFSPLAGKSDTQYF
TRBD1 TRBJ2-7 . TRBV7-6 TGTGCCAGCAGCCCGTCCCCGGGGACAGGCTCCCTCGAGCAGTACTTC CASSPSPGTGSLEQYF
TRBD1 TRBJ2-7 . TRBV10-3 TGTGCCATCAGTGCCCCCCGGGACAGGGTCTCCTACGAGCAGTACTTC CAISAPRDRVSYEQYF
TRBD2 TRBJ2-7 . TRBV7-9 TGTGCCAGCATCCCAGGACTAGCGGGAGAGGGCGAGCAGTACTTC CASIPGLAGEGEQYF
TRBD2 TRBJ2-1 . TRBV15 TGTGCCACCAGCACCCTTAAGTTAGCGGGAGCTGAGCAGTTCTTC CATSTLKLAGAEQFF
TRBD1 TRBJ1-5 . TRBV30 TGTGCCTGGAGAGAAGGGACAGATAGCAATCAGCCCCAGCATTTT CAWREGTDSNQPQHF
. TRBJ2-6 . TRBV11-2 TGTGCCAGCAGCCTAGCAAGCTCTGGGGCCAACGTCCTGACTTTC CASSLASSGANVLTF
. TRBJ2-2 . TRBV19 TGTGCCACCAGTACTAGGCCCACCGGGGAGCTGTTTTTT CATSTRPTGELFF
TRBD2 TRBJ2-1 . TRBV5-5 TGTGCCAGCACGACACCGGGACTAGCGGTCAACAATGAGCAGTTCTTC CASTTPGLAVNNEQFF
. TRBJ2-1 . TRBV28 TGTGCCAGCAGTCTCCCCTCCAATGAGCAGTTCTTC CASSLPSNEQFF
TRBD2 TRBJ2-1 . TRBV11-2 TGTGCCAGCCACACCCGGACTAGCGGGAACTACAATGAGCAGTTCTTC CASHTRTSGNYNEQFF
. TRBJ2-2 . TRBV29-1 TGCAGCGTTGAACGGGGAGGCGGGGAGCTGTTTTTT CSVERGGGELFF
. TRBJ2-1 . TRBV15 TGTGCCACCAGCCTTCCGTCCCCTTCTTATTCGGATGAGCAGTTCTTC CATSLPSPSYSDEQFF
. TRBJ2-2 . TRBV4-1 TGCGCCAGCAGCCAAGTTGGGGACTTTTGGAACGGGGAGCTGTTTTTT CASSQVGDFWNGELFF
TRBD1 TRBJ1-5 once TRBV27 TGTGCCAGCAGTGCGGGGACAGGGAGTCAGCCCCAGCATTTT CASSAGTGSQPQHF
. TRBJ1-1 . TRBV29-1 TGCAGCGTTGATTCTGGGGCAATTGAAGCTTTCTTT CSVDSGAIEAFF
. TRBJ2-7 . TRBV11-2 TGTGCCAGCAGAATCCCAGGGGTCTCCCCCTACGAGCAGTACTTC CASRIPGVSPYEQYF
. TRBJ2-7 . TRBV29-1 TGCAGCGTTCTATTAGCGGATAGCTCCTACGAGCAGTACTTC CSVLLADSSYEQYF
. TRBJ2-4 . TRBV5-1 TGCGCCAGCACCGAAAACAGGGTAGAGTGGTACTTC CASTENRVEWYF
TRBD2 TRBJ2-3 . TRBV13 TGTGCCAGCAGCTTATTTAGTAGCGGGAGTCCAGATACGCAGTATTTT CASSLFSSGSPDTQYF
TRBD2 TRBJ2-2 . TRBV13 TGTGCCAGCAGGGGGGAGGGCCAGGGCACCGGGGAGCTGTTTTTT CASRGEGQGTGELFF
. TRBJ2-3 . TRBV28 TGTGCCAGCAGTCCGACGTCCACGGATACGCAGTATTTT CASSPTSTDTQYF
TRBD1 TRBJ2-5 . TRBV7-9 TGTGCCAGCAGCCGGGACAGGGGGAAGACCCAGTACTTC CASSRDRGKTQYF
TRBD1 TRBJ2-5 . TRBV7-9 TGTGCCAGCAGCATCGGGACAGGGCAAGAGACCCAGTACTTC CASSIGTGQETQYF
. TRBJ2-2 . TRBV10-3 TGTGCCATCAGTGCTCGCGAACAAACGAACACCGGGGAGCTGTTTTTT CAISAREQTNTGELFF
. TRBJ2-5 . TRBV2 TGTGCCAGCAGGGGGAGGACCCAGTACTTC CASRGRTQYF
TRBD1 TRBJ1-5 . TRBV28 TGTGCCAGCAGTGTAAGGGGGCTTCGCAATCAGCCCCAGCATTTT CASSVRGLRNQPQHF
. TRBJ2-2 . TRBV20-1 TGCAGTGCTAGAGGGACCGGGGAGCTGTTTTTT CSARGTGELFF
. TRBJ2-7 . TRBV11-2 TGTGCCAGCAGTGGGCGGGATTCCTGGCATTACGAGCAGTACTTC CASSGRDSWHYEQYF
. TRBJ2-5 . TRBV11-2 TGTGCCAGCAGCTTAGAGTGGGGAGGCGGAGGAAAGACCCAGTACTTC CASSLEWGGGGKTQYF
. TRBJ2-1 . TRBV29-1 TGCAGCGTCTCAGTATTCCTCAGCTCCTACAATGAGCAGTTCTTC CSVSVFLSSYNEQFF